These T cell receptor beta chains were read from a single sample in a study of Graves' ophthalmopathy and Graves' hyperthyroidism. TCRdb processed the multiplex PCR reads anew with MiXCR; each CDR3 protein has one entry. The top ten clones hold more than 9.5% of a sample with around 1.1 million distinct CDR3 sequences, less than 45% of them seen once. The sequenced sample consisted of peripheral blood or thyroid tissue (not recorded which). The receptors were gathered from an adult man with Graves' hyperthyroidism. CDR3s leave out the opening cysteine and the closing phenylalanine or tryptophan. Fields, in order: V gene, J gene, CDR3 protein.

TRBV20-1	TRBJ2-6	SARLAGEAGANVLT
TRBV29-1	TRBJ2-7	SVFTGGFGHEQY
TRBV29-1	TRBJ1-2	SVSDGDGYT
TRBV7-2	TRBJ2-7	ASCRDRSYEQY
TRBV20-1	TRBJ2-2	SATGWPNTGELF
TRBV11-2	TRBJ1-1	ASSPRDRGDEAF
TRBV7-4	TRBJ1-3	ASRSPGTSGNTIY
TRBV10-3	TRBJ2-2	AISLTSGGNTGELF
TRBV29-1	TRBJ1-1	SVEGTGIKNEAF
TRBV9	TRBJ2-7	ASSPGQVAYEQY
TRBV6-5	TRBJ2-7	ASSGYSYEQY
TRBV3-1	TRBJ1-3	ASSQDGWASSGNTIY
TRBV20-1	TRBJ1-1	SARGQQLGRTEAF
TRBV15	TRBJ1-6	ATSGRGRDSSPLH
TRBV7-9	TRBJ1-2	ASSLGQGPNGYT
TRBV20-1	TRBJ1-5	SARGEQGARPQH
TRBV29-1	TRBJ2-2	SVGDFHGGTGELF
TRBV5-1	TRBJ1-1	ASSLAGTLIPAMNTEAF
TRBV11-2	TRBJ1-2	ASSSGSPSYGYT
TRBV29-1	-	SARPAGTYNEQF
TRBV9	TRBJ2-5	ASSVTPGETQY
TRBV28	TRBJ2-5	ASTRATGGGETQY
TRBV7-9	TRBJ2-5	ASSFREELRTSGSKETQY